These 18 T cell receptor beta chains originate from one sample sequenced in a study of T cells expressing NK-cell markers. Each CDR3 protein gets one entry in TCRdb, which reprocessed the 5' RACE reads and gives no DNA. The table lists about 540,000 distinct CDR3 sequences. Specimen: blood T cells: a sorted CD56 or NKG2C T cell subset, CD4+ or CD8+ T cells, or bulk PBMC T cells (not recorded which). Every receptor here comes from a man aged 18 to 29 in good health.

This rearrangement joins TRBV11-3 to TRBJ2-1; TCRdb picks TRBD2, but there is no DNA to check that call. Germline values: CDR1 SGHNT, CDR2 YENEEA. The CDR3 has 14 amino acids. CDR3: CASSLPEGRNEQFF.

The V gene is TRBV11-2, the J gene TRBJ2-1; the D call from TCRdb, TRBD1, cannot be confirmed without DNA. CDR3 size: 14 residues. Germline lookup yields CDR1 SGHAT and CDR2 FQNNGV. The CDR3 sequence is CASNPVGTTNEQFF.

The rearrangement joins TRBV7-6 to TRBJ2-1; checking the TCRdb D call of TRBD1 is not possible without DNA. This CDR3 comprises 15 residues. The germline V gene has CDR1 SGHVS and CDR2 FNYEAQ. CDR3 in amino acids: CASSRTGTQGNEQFF.

The chain has TRBV24-1 and TRBJ2-7; TCRdb's assignment of TRBD1 cannot be checked, as there is no DNA. The germline CDR1 and CDR2 sequences are KGHDR and SFDVKD. The CDR3 covers 13 residues. The CDR3 reads CATSTGQAYEQYF.

V and J are TRBV12-3 or TRBV12-4 and TRBJ1-5; TCRdb proposes TRBD1, but this gene call is untestable without DNA. The CDR3 spans 13 residues. The CDR3 sequence: CASRGVGNQPQHF.

The chain is built from TRBV24-1 and TRBJ2-1; the D call of TRBD2 rests on TCRdb alone, since no DNA is present to check it. The germline V gene encodes CDR1 KGHDR and CDR2 SFDVKD. The CDR3 extends over 14 amino acids. CDR3 sequence: CATSVAGLEAEQFF.

The CDR3 spells CASSLTGAPNTEAFF. The V and J genes are TRBV12-3 or TRBV12-4 and TRBJ1-1; lacking DNA, the TRBD1 call made by TCRdb goes unchecked. This CDR3 contains 15 residues.

CDR3 sequence: CASRFADLYNEQFF. The chain couples TRBV5-5 to TRBJ2-1. The CDR3 contains 14 residues. The germline gives CDR1 SGHKS, CDR2 YYEKEE (reference sequence).

V gene TRBV12-3 or TRBV12-4 combines with J gene TRBJ2-5; TCRdb's assignment of TRBD1 cannot be checked, as there is no DNA. The CDR3 sequence is 15 residues long. This CDR3 reads CASSFDTGQQETQYF.

Here the CDR3 reads CASSWTRHKGDTQYF. This chain links TRBV5-1 with TRBJ2-3; the D call of TRBD2 rests on TCRdb alone, since no DNA is present to check it. CDR3 size: 15 residues. Germline CDR1 reads SGHRS; CDR2 reads YFSETQ.

J is TRBJ2-1 and V is TRBV2; TCRdb's assignment of TRBD2 cannot be checked, as there is no DNA. Germline V lookup: CDR1 SNHLY, CDR2 FYNNEI. This CDR3 is 17 amino acids long. Here the CDR3 reads CASGPGTSGNKYNEQFF.

The chain combines TRBV5-1 with TRBJ2-2; TCRdb gives TRBD1 as the D gene, but with no DNA this cannot be confirmed. The CDR3 sequence is 16 residues long. The germline V gene has CDR1 SGHRS and CDR2 YFSETQ. The chain's CDR3 is CASSLEPRGTTGELFF.

This chain links TRBV5-1 with TRBJ1-2. Germline CDR1 reads SGHRS; CDR2 reads YFSETQ. This CDR3 comprises 15 residues. CDR3: CASSLAIHGNYGYTF.

The chain carries TRBV28 and TRBJ2-7; absent DNA, TCRdb's TRBD2 call cannot be checked. The V gene's germline CDR1 is MDHEN and CDR2 SYDVKM. The CDR3 has 16 residues. The CDR3 protein is CASRPPFGLGAYEQYF.

The chain joins TRBV4-3 to TRBJ2-6. The CDR3 contains 15 residues. The germline CDR1 and CDR2 sequences are LGHNA and YSLEER. CDR3 sequence: CASSQARRGANVLTF.

The rearrangement uses TRBV2 and TRBJ2-5; TCRdb calls TRBD1, which cannot be checked without DNA. The CDR3 has 11 residues. Germline CDR1 SNHLY, CDR2 FYNNEI. The CDR3 sequence: CASRRGETQYF. Drawing the rest from reference TRBV2 and TRBJ2-5, the complete variable domain is EPEVTQTPSHQVTQMGQEVILRCVPISNHLYFYWYRQILGQKVEFLVSFYNNEISEKSEIFDDQFSVERPDGSNFTLKIRSTKLEDSAMYFCASRRGETQYFGPGTRLLVL.

The J gene is TRBJ2-2, the V gene TRBV6-1. Germline V CDR1 and CDR2: MNHNS, SASEGT. This CDR3 comprises 16 residues. This CDR3 is CASIRMVLTNTGELFF.

The chain recombines TRBV9 with TRBJ2-2; TCRdb's D gene call, TRBD2, goes unchecked for lack of DNA. Germline V gene data show CDR1 as SGDLS and CDR2 as YYNGEE. This CDR3 is 17 amino acids long. Here the CDR3 reads CASSAGGLAGNTGELFF.